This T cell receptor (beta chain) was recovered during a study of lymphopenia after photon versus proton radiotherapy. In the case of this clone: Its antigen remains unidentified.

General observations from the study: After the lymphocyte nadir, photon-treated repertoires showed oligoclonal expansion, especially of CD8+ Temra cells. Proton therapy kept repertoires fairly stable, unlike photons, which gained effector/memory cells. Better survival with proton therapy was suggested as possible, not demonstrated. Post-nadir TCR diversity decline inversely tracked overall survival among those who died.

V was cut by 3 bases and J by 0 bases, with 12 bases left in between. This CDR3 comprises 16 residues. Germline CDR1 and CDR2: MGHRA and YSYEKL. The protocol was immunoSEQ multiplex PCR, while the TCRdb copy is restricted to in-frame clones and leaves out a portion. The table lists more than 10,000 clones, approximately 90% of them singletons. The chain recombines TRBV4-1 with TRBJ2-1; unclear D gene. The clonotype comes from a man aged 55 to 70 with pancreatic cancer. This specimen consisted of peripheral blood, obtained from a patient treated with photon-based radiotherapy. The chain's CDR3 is CASSQVDIFSYNEQFF. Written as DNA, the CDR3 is TGCGCCAGCAGCCAGGTCGACATATTCTCCTACAATGAGCAGTTCTTC.